This T cell receptor (beta chain) originates from a study of T cell repertoires in cytomegalovirus infection. Unmatched junction bases numbered 13, after V lost 3 bases and J lost 2 bases. Germline CDR1 reads LNHDA; CDR2 reads SQIVND (reference sequence). CDR3 length: 18 amino acids. TCRdb redid the calling of the reads with MiXCR, one entry per CDR3 protein. The table has fewer than 1,000,000 distinct CDR3 sequences, about a third seen once. As concerns this clonotype: Antigen specificity is unknown.

The receptor was isolated from a human donor in good health (CMV status not recorded). Some clones in this sample may be carry-over from other donors' samples. The sample was cultured CD8+ T cells from PBMCs, taken from culture after CMV antigen stimulation. The J gene is TRBJ1-5, the V gene TRBV19; 7 positions agree with TRBD1. CDR3 bases: TGTGCCAGTAGTATTAGGGACAGACCGGAGGTGGGCAATCAGCCCCAGCATTTT. It translates to CASSIRDRPEVGNQPQHF.